The source of this T cell receptor beta chain is a study of T cells in Graves' hyperthyroidism and ophthalmopathy. RNA transcripts yielded amplified TCR beta CDR3 regions. The TCR CDR3 first-round RT-PCR relied on the HTBI primer set. TCRdb passed the multiplex PCR reads through MiXCR, listing each CDR3 protein once. This sample has about 200,000 distinct CDR3 sequences, with approximately 16% found just once. The CDR3 length is 15 residues. Looked up from germline, CDR1 is SNHLY and CDR2 is FYNNEI. The ends lost 6 bases at V and 3 bases at J; junction bases unmatched: 6. This clonotype was seen repeatedly, ten times or more.

Material for sequencing was blood. The rearrangement links TRBV2 to TRBJ1-2; 11 bases align to TRBD1. The sequence came from a woman aged 45-65 years with Graves' hyperthyroidism. The CDR3 sequence: CASRPQGQGDYGYTF. The DNA of the CDR3 is TGTGCCAGCAGGCCCCAGGGACAGGGGGACTATGGCTACACCTTC.